This passage covers 18 T cell receptor beta chains from one sample sequenced in a study of lymphopenia after photon versus proton radiotherapy. Profiled with immunoSEQ multiplex PCR; TCRdb holds only in-frame clones, not every one. The sample shows some 42,000 clones, around 83% of them seen only once. The source was peripheral blood, collected from a patient treated with proton-based radiotherapy. These receptors all come from a woman between 70 and 85 years old with pancreatic cancer.

V and J are TRBV19 and TRBJ2-7, with 12 bases lining up with TRBD2. J lost 3 bases, V lost 6 bases, and 9 bases had no gene match. Germline V gene lookup returns CDR1 LNHDA and CDR2 SQIVND (reference sequence). The CDR3 has 16 residues. CDR3 sequence (DNA): TGTGCCAGTAGGCGGCGACTAGCGGGAGTAGGCTACGAGCAGTACTTC. Its translation: CASRRRLAGVGYEQYF.

This chain joins TRBV9 and TRBJ2-2; no reliable D call. Germline lookup yields CDR1 SGDLS and CDR2 YYNGEE. The V end was cut by 0 bases, the J end by 7 bases, with 13 bases between. This CDR3 is built from 15 residues. The CDR3, as DNA: TGTGCCAGCAGCGTAGGAACCGACTTCGTCGGGGAGCTGTTTTTT. The encoded protein is CASSVGTDFVGELFF.

The chain employs TRBV7-9 and TRBJ1-4; 9 nucleotides line up with TRBD1. The CDR3 loop spans 14 amino acids. V trimming: 5 bases; J trimming: 5 bases; junction bases outside the gene matches: 3. Germline loops: CDR1 SEHNR, CDR2 FQNEAQ (reference sequence). The CDR3 DNA is TGTGCCAGCAGCACCGGGACAGGGAATGAAAAACTGTTTTTT. It is translated as CASSTGTGNEKLFF.

This sequence joins TRBV29-1 and TRBJ1-1; possibly TRBD1 for D (6 bases). This CDR3 is 13 amino acids long. Germline V gives CDR1 SQVTM, CDR2 ANQGSEA. V gave up 3 bases and J gave up 5 bases, with 13 bases separating them. DNA for the CDR3: TGCAGCGTTGACCCGGACAGTGATACTGAAGCTTTCTTT. This gives the protein CSVDPDSDTEAFF.

V is TRBV30 and J is TRBJ2-3; 10 nucleotides line up with TRBD2. The V segment lost 5 bases and the J segment 1 base; nucleotides outside the gene matches: 9. The germline V gene has CDR1 GTSNPN and CDR2 SVGIG (reference sequence). The CDR3 loop spans 16 amino acids. CDR3: CAWALPSGGGTDTQYF. CDR3 DNA sequence: TGTGCCTGGGCCCTGCCCAGCGGGGGGGGCACAGATACGCAGTATTTT.

The chain links TRBV7-3 to TRBJ2-1; 8 nucleotides match TRBD2. The CDR3 loop spans 15 amino acids. V trimming: 1 base; J trimming: 5 bases; junction bases outside the gene matches: 4. The germline V gene has CDR1 SGHTA and CDR2 FQGTGA. This CDR3 reads CASSLNTGGHNEQFF. CDR3 bases: TGTGCCAGCAGCTTAAATACGGGAGGGCACAATGAGCAGTTCTTC.

This clone was seen only once. The rearrangement joins TRBV28 to TRBJ2-7, with D uncertain. CDR1 and CDR2 (germline): MDHEN, SYDVKM. V lost 8 bases to trimming and J lost 1 base, with 18 bases between them. This CDR3 has 15 residues. CDR3 sequence reads: CASSMRSSESYEQYF. The CDR3 bases are TGTGCCAGCTCAATGAGAAGTTCTGAATCCTACGAGCAGTACTTC. Supplemented by reference TRBV28 and TRBJ2-7, the full variable domain reads DVKVTQSSRYLVKRTGEKVFLECVQDMDHENMFWYRQDPGLGLRLIYFSYDVKMKEKGDIPEGYSVSREKKERFSLILESASTNQTSMYLCASSMRSSESYEQYFGPGTRLTVT.

The J gene is TRBJ1-4, the V gene TRBV19; D is unclear. Germline lookup yields CDR1 LNHDA and CDR2 SQIVND (reference sequence). The CDR3 has 15 residues. V was cut by 4 bases and J by 3 bases, with 12 bases left in between. The CDR3 sequence: CASSTREAANEKLFF. Written as DNA, the CDR3 is TGTGCCAGTAGTACGAGGGAAGCGGCTAATGAAAAACTGTTTTTT.

The chain links TRBV7-3 to TRBJ1-1; D is undetermined. With 2 bases removed from V and 4 bases from J, the gap between germline ends came to 8 bases. This CDR3 is 13 amino acids long. Germline CDR1 SGHTA, CDR2 FQGTGA. The CDR3 bases are TGTGCCAGCAGCTTACGCGGACCCACTGAAGCTTTCTTT. Translated, it gives CASSLRGPTEAFF.

This chain links TRBV7-9 with TRBJ2-3; D remains unclear. Trimming took 1 base from V and 3 from J, leaving 2 bases between them. The CDR3 has 12 amino acids. The germline CDR1 and CDR2 sequences are SEHNR and FQNEAQ (reference sequence). The CDR3 DNA reads TGTGCCAGCAGCTTAGGTACAGATACGCAGTATTTT. Translating gives CASSLGTDTQYF. Supplemented by reference TRBV7-9 and TRBJ2-3, the full variable domain reads DTGVSQNPRHKITKRGQNVTFRCDPISEHNRLYWYRQTLGQGPEFLTYFQNEAQLEKSRLLSDRFSAERPKGSFSTLEIQRTEQGDSAMYLCASSLGTDTQYFGPGTRLTVL.

The chain is built from TRBV30 and TRBJ1-3; D uncertain. Trimming cost V 4 bases and J 0 bases, with 10 bases left between them. The CDR3 is 14 amino acids. Germline lookup yields CDR1 GTSNPN and CDR2 SVGIG (reference sequence). This CDR3 reads CAWIHLDSGNTIYF. CDR3 DNA: TGTGCCTGGATACATTTAGACTCTGGAAACACCATATATTTT.

The chain is built from TRBV19 and TRBJ1-5, with D tentatively TRBD1 (5 bases). The germline V gene encodes CDR1 LNHDA and CDR2 SQIVND (reference sequence). This CDR3 region has 14 residues. Trimming stripped 3 bases from V and 7 bases from J, with 13 bases between. CDR3 region: CASSMGPTGQPQHF. The CDR3 DNA sequence: TGTGCCAGTAGTATGGGTCCCACAGGCCAGCCCCAGCATTTT.

V gene TRBV18 combines with J gene TRBJ1-1; no clear D gene. Trimming pared 3 bases from V and 1 base from J, leaving 12 bases between. CDR1 is KGHSH and CDR2 is LQKENI in the germline V gene. This CDR3 region has 15 residues. The chain's CDR3 is CASSPNNSPNTEAFF. The CDR3 DNA reads as TGTGCCAGCTCACCGAATAACAGCCCGAACACTGAAGCTTTCTTT.

The rearrangement links TRBV7-3 to TRBJ2-1, with D possibly being TRBD1 (6 bases). Trimming shortened V by 5 bases and J by 0 bases, and 17 bases separated the two germline ends. CDR1 and CDR2 (germline): SGHTA, FQGTGA. This CDR3 is 17 amino acids long. CDR3 region: CASSPRGGAASYNEQFF. The CDR3 DNA sequence: TGTGCCAGCAGCCCTCGAGGGGGTGCGGCCTCCTACAATGAGCAGTTCTTC.

The CDR3, as DNA: TGCAGCGTTAAGTCCGGGACAGGGACCACCGGGGAGCTGTTTTTT. Its translation: CSVKSGTGTTGELFF. The rearrangement uses TRBV29-1 and TRBJ2-2, with TRBD1 matching over 9 bases. V trimming: 5 bases; J trimming: 4 bases; junction bases outside the gene matches: 8. CDR1 and CDR2 from the germline V gene are SQVTM and ANQGSEA. This CDR3 region has 15 residues.

The V gene is TRBV6-1, the J gene TRBJ1-5; 8 nucleotides agree with TRBD1. Germline V gene sequence: CDR1 MNHNS, CDR2 SASEGT. This CDR3 has 13 amino acids. Trimming at V came to 7 bases and at J to 4 bases, leaving 3 bases not matched to a gene. The CDR3 nucleotides read TGTGCCAGCACGGGACAGGCTAATCAGCCCCAGCATTTT. This gives the protein CASTGQANQPQHF.

The chain recombines TRBV19 with TRBJ1-5; maybe TRBD1 (5 bases). The CDR3 is 15 residues long. In germline, CDR1 is LNHDA, CDR2 SQIVND (reference sequence). The germline V and J ends were trimmed by 3 bases and 4 bases, with 13 bases remaining between them. CDR3 nucleotide sequence: TGTGCCAGTAGTATGTTTGGGGGATGGAATCAGCCCCAGCATTTT. This codes for CASSMFGGWNQPQHF.

The V gene is TRBV5-1, the J gene TRBJ1-2; 11 bases fit TRBD1. Germline V gene sequence: CDR1 SGHRS, CDR2 YFSETQ. The CDR3 is 14 residues long. V dropped 8 bases and J dropped 3; count of bases not matched to a gene: 6. The CDR3: CASRTGGADYGYTF. The CDR3 DNA reads TGCGCCAGTAGGACAGGGGGCGCCGACTATGGCTACACCTTC. Looking up the rest from reference TRBV5-1 and TRBJ1-2 gives the full variable domain: KAGVTQTPRYLIKTRGQQVTLSCSPISGHRSVSWYQQTPGQGLQFLFEYFSETQRNKGNFPGRFSGRQFSNSRSEMNVSTLELGDSALYLCASRTGGADYGYTFGSGTRLTVV.